The 26 T cell receptor beta chains reported below all come from one sample, sequenced in a study of PD-1 blockade in classical Hodgkin lymphoma. Method: immunoSEQ multiplex PCR; TCRdb's copy keeps in-frame clones and lacks some. The repertoire holds 64,000 or so clones, about 92% seen once, with 8% in the top ten. Time point given: cycle 4 day 1 (C4D1), after about 6 weeks of nivolumab. All patients relapsed after autologous stem cell transplantation, and brentuximab vedotin exposure varied. Sample: peripheral blood mononuclear cells (PBMCs), taken before the fourth cycle of nivolumab. The receptor set was obtained from a human donor with classical Hodgkin lymphoma.

CDR3 in DNA: TGTGCCAGCAAAGAAGGGCAAGCCTACTATGGCTACACCTTC. Protein sequence: CASKEGQAYYGYTF. This chain uses TRBV2 with TRBJ1-2; D uncertain. This CDR3 contains 14 residues. The V end was cut by 7 bases, the J end by 3 bases, with 15 bases between. Germline CDR1 SNHLY, CDR2 FYNNEI. Looking up the rest from reference TRBV2 and TRBJ1-2 gives the full variable domain: EPEVTQTPSHQVTQMGQEVILRCVPISNHLYFYWYRQILGQKVEFLVSFYNNEISEKSEIFDDQFSVERPDGSNFTLKIRSTKLEDSAMYFCASKEGQAYYGYTFGSGTRLTVV.

This chain uses TRBV5-3 with TRBJ2-5; tentative D call: TRBD2 (6 bases). TRBV5-3 qualifies as an ORF whose function is uncertain. The CDR3 is 15 residues long. V was shortened by 1 base and J by 4 bases, with 14 bases between the two germline ends. The CDR3 coding sequence is TGTGCCAGAAGCTTGTGTAGTGGAGGGAGAGAGACCCAGTACTTC. Protein product: CARSLCSGGRETQYF.

The CDR3 protein is CASSSAGTVRTGELFF. CDR3 bases: TGTGCCAGCAGCTCCGCCGGGACAGTCAGGACCGGGGAGCTGTTTTTT. This chain connects TRBV7-3 to TRBJ2-2; TRBD1 agrees at 7 bases. The V and J ends lost 4 bases and 5 bases, in that order; junction bases with no gene match: 10. Germline assignment: CDR1 SGHTA and CDR2 FQGTGA. The CDR3 sequence is 16 residues long.

The genes are TRBV2 and TRBJ2-1; the D gene is possibly TRBD2 (6 bases). Trimming removed 2 bases from V and 6 bases from J, with 20 bases in between. This CDR3 comprises 17 residues. Germline V CDR1 and CDR2: SNHLY, FYNNEI. The CDR3 loop is CASSESSRWGLPNEQFF. DNA of the CDR3: TGTGCCAGCAGTGAAAGTTCAAGGTGGGGACTCCCCAATGAGCAGTTCTTC.

The genes are TRBV5-5 and TRBJ2-3; no reliable D call. Germline values: CDR1 SGHKS, CDR2 YYEKEE (reference sequence). V lost 2 bases to trimming and J lost 2 bases, with 12 bases between them. The CDR3 consists of 15 residues. The CDR3 DNA sequence: TGTGCCAGCAGCTTTTTTGGGGATTCCACAGATACGCAGTATTTT. Its translation: CASSFFGDSTDTQYF.

The chain joins TRBV4-2 to TRBJ1-2; D call uncertain. The CDR3 runs to 15 residues. With 0 bases removed from V and 7 bases from J, the gap between germline ends came to 15 bases. The germline V gene has CDR1 LGHNA and CDR2 YNFKEQ. CDR3 sequence reads: CASSQDRLGLGGYTF. CDR3 in DNA: TGTGCCAGCAGCCAAGATCGTCTGGGGTTGGGTGGCTACACCTTC.

The J gene is TRBJ2-5, the V gene TRBV5-4; TRBD1 aligns across 9 bases. Germline V gives CDR1 SGHNT, CDR2 YYREEE (reference sequence). V gave up 2 bases and J gave up 5 bases; unmatched junction bases: 4. CDR3 length: 14 amino acids. In DNA form, the CDR3 reads TGTGCCAGCAGCTTTACAGGGGGCAGGGAGACCCAGTACTTC. It is translated as CASSFTGGRETQYF.

The chain has TRBV6-5 and TRBJ1-2; 10 bases are a match to TRBD1. The CDR3 extends over 14 amino acids. Germline assignment: CDR1 MNHEY and CDR2 SVGAGI. V was clipped by 6 bases and J by 7 bases; unmatched bases: 8. CDR3 coding DNA: TGTGCCAGCAGCCCAGACAGGGGGCGCGCTGGCTACACCTTC. This translates into CASSPDRGRAGYTF.

The chain employs TRBV27 and TRBJ2-1; TRBD2 aligns across 9 bases. From germline, CDR1 is MNHEY and CDR2 SMNVEV (reference sequence). The CDR3 runs to 14 residues. The V segment lost 5 bases and the J segment 5 bases; nucleotides outside the gene matches: 4. The CDR3 bases are TGTGCCAGCAGTATGGCGGGAGGGCACAATGAGCAGTTCTTC. This translates into CASSMAGGHNEQFF.

The V gene is TRBV19, the J gene TRBJ1-5; D is uncertain. V was trimmed by 2 bases and J by 0 bases, leaving 8 bases between them. Germline CDR1 reads LNHDA; CDR2 reads SQIVND (reference sequence). CDR3 length: 15 amino acids. The CDR3: CASSIWSFSNQPQHF. In DNA form, the CDR3 reads TGTGCCAGTAGTATATGGTCCTTTAGCAATCAGCCCCAGCATTTT.

This clone came up once. The J gene is TRBJ2-7, the V gene TRBV5-4; D not certain. Germline V lookup: CDR1 SGHNT, CDR2 YYREEE (reference sequence). The CDR3 has 14 amino acids. V was shortened by 4 bases and J by 2 bases, with 13 bases between the two germline ends. CDR3 in amino acids: CASSPGRNTYEQYF. CDR3 in DNA: TGTGCCAGCAGCCCCGGACGGAATACCTACGAGCAGTACTTC. The whole variable domain, remainder taken from reference TRBV5-4 and TRBJ2-7, is ETGVTQSPTHLIKTRGQQVTLRCSSQSGHNTVSWYQQALGQGPQFIFQYYREEENGRGNFPPRFSGLQFPNYSSELNVNALELDDSALYLCASSPGRNTYEQYFGPGTRLTVT.

This chain uses TRBV18 with TRBJ2-3; a weak D match, TRBD1 (6 bases). CDR1 and CDR2 (germline): KGHSH, LQKENI. V lost 3 bases to trimming and J lost 2 bases, with 15 bases between them. The CDR3 has 16 residues. In nucleotides, the CDR3 is TGTGCCAGCTCACCGAAGACAGGAGAGAACACAGATACGCAGTATTTT. It translates to CASSPKTGENTDTQYF.

Here the CDR3 DNA reads TGTGCCAGCAGCCTGGGGGGAAACACCATATATTTT. Encoded protein: CASSLGGNTIYF. The V call is TRBV5-4, the J call TRBJ1-3; D is ambiguous. CDR1 SGHNT and CDR2 YYREEE come from the germline V gene (reference sequence). The CDR3 is made up of 12 amino acids. The V end lost 4 bases, the J end lost 4 bases, and 6 bases lay between the germline ends.

V is TRBV6-5 and J is TRBJ2-1, with TRBD1 matching 7 bases. The germline V gene has CDR1 MNHEY and CDR2 SVGAGI. The junction had 4 bases not matched to a gene; V was cut back by 0 bases and J by 2 bases. This CDR3 has 16 residues. The CDR3 loop reads CASSYSGGSPYNEQFF. CDR3 nucleotide sequence: TGTGCCAGCAGTTACTCAGGGGGCTCGCCCTACAATGAGCAGTTCTTC.

The gene calls are TRBV11-2 and TRBJ2-5; 9 bases map to TRBD2. The CDR3 totals 15 residues. Germline CDR1 is SGHAT and CDR2 is FQNNGV. The V and J ends lost 5 bases and 3 bases, in that order; junction bases with no gene match: 7. Here the CDR3 reads CASSPQLAGEETQYF. CDR3 sequence (DNA): TGTGCCAGCAGCCCGCAACTAGCGGGCGAAGAGACCCAGTACTTC.

V gene TRBV6-1 combines with J gene TRBJ2-1; D remains unclear. The germline V gene has CDR1 MNHNS and CDR2 SASEGT. The CDR3 extends over 13 amino acids. V gave up 6 bases and J gave up 0 bases, with 6 bases separating them. The CDR3 DNA sequence: TGTGCCAGCAGCCAGAGCTCCTACAATGAGCAGTTCTTC. Translation gives CASSQSSYNEQFF.

The chain joins TRBV6-5 to TRBJ1-2; TRBD1 is a possible D gene (6 bases). The CDR3 is 11 residues long. Germline V CDR1 and CDR2: MNHEY, SVGAGI. Trimming shortened V by 8 bases and J by 7 bases, and 11 bases separated the two germline ends. The CDR3 is CASGGGLGYTF. DNA for the CDR3: TGTGCCAGCGGCGGGGGGCTTGGCTACACCTTC.

V gene TRBV4-1 combines with J gene TRBJ2-2; 10 nucleotides match TRBD1. The germline V gene encodes CDR1 MGHRA and CDR2 YSYEKL. CDR3 length: 17 residues. With 1 base clipped from V and 7 bases from J, the junction kept 9 bases outside the gene matches. CDR3 sequence: CASSQVTGTGAGGELFF. CDR3 nucleotide sequence: TGCGCCAGCAGCCAAGTGACCGGGACAGGGGCCGGCGGGGAGCTGTTTTTT.

The chain links TRBV13 to TRBJ1-5; 7 bases map to TRBD1. The V gene end was trimmed by 3 bases and the J gene end by 6 bases; junction bases not matched to a gene: 5. Germline-derived CDR1 and CDR2 are PRHDT and FYEKMQ (reference sequence). This CDR3 contains 14 residues. CDR3 nucleotide sequence: TGTGCCAGCAGCTTGTCGACAGGGAGTCAGCCCCAGCATTTT. Its protein is CASSLSTGSQPQHF.

The J gene is TRBJ2-2, the V gene TRBV10-1; weak D call: TRBD2 (5 bases). The germline V and J ends were trimmed by 8 bases and 2 bases, with 6 bases remaining between them. Looked up from germline, CDR1 is WNHNN and CDR2 is SYGVQD (reference sequence). The CDR3 sequence is 12 residues long. The CDR3 nucleotides read TGCGCCAGCCGGGGAAACACCGGGGAGCTGTTTTTT. It yields the protein CASRGNTGELFF.

The genes are TRBV5-1 and TRBJ2-5; 10 bases align to TRBD2. CDR3 length: 15 amino acids. Germline V lookup: CDR1 SGHRS, CDR2 YFSETQ. V dropped 6 bases and J dropped 4; count of bases not matched to a gene: 9. As DNA, the CDR3 is TGCGCCAGCACCCCAGCGGGGGGGCCTGTAGAGACCCAGTACTTC. This codes for CASTPAGGPVETQYF.

This chain uses TRBV10-2 with TRBJ1-4, with TRBD1 matching 7 bases. Germline CDR1 is WSHSY and CDR2 is SAAADI. The CDR3 length is 15 residues. V dropped 4 bases and J dropped 8; count of bases not matched to a gene: 10. CDR3 DNA sequence: TGCGCCAGCAGTGGGACAGGTCCGAATGTGGAAAAACTGTTTTTT. Translated: CASSGTGPNVEKLFF.

This clone was recorded only once. J is TRBJ2-3 and V is TRBV25-1; D is unresolved. Trimming removed 5 bases from V and 3 bases from J, with 6 bases in between. CDR1 MGHDK and CDR2 SYGVNS come from the germline V gene. The CDR3 is 12 amino acids. CDR3: CASSSRTDTQYF. DNA for the CDR3: TGTGCCAGCAGTAGTAGGACAGATACGCAGTATTTT. The full variable domain, its missing parts supplied by reference TRBV25-1 and TRBJ2-3, is EADIYQTPRYLVIGTGKKITLECSQTMGHDKMYWYQQDPGMELHLIHYSYGVNSTEKGDLSSESTVSRIRTEHFPLTLESARPSHTSQYLCASSSRTDTQYFGPGTRLTVL.

The chain joins TRBV19 to TRBJ2-5; TRBD1 aligns across 9 bases. V gave up 6 bases and J gave up 2 bases; unmatched junction bases: 1. Germline V lookup: CDR1 LNHDA, CDR2 SQIVND (reference sequence). This CDR3 comprises 13 residues. DNA for the CDR3: TGTGCCAGTAGCGACAGGGGGCAAGAGACCCAGTACTTC. Translated: CASSDRGQETQYF.

This clone was seen just once. V usage is TRBV19 and J usage is TRBJ2-6; D may match TRBD1 or TRBD2 (5 bases each). Germline V gene data show CDR1 as LNHDA and CDR2 as SQIVND (reference sequence). V lost 7 bases and J lost 2, with 15 bases in between. The CDR3 length is 16 residues. CDR3 sequence reads: CASTSPWGTGANVLTF. CDR3 nucleotide sequence: TGTGCCAGTACCTCCCCGTGGGGGACTGGGGCCAACGTCCTGACTTTC.

The chain couples TRBV18 to TRBJ2-5; 8 positions agree with TRBD2. V was clipped by 3 bases and J by 4 bases; unmatched bases: 7. Germline values: CDR1 KGHSH, CDR2 LQKENI. The CDR3 is made up of 15 amino acids. The CDR3 reads CASSPDGGAGETQYF. DNA for the CDR3: TGTGCCAGCTCACCCGACGGGGGGGCCGGAGAGACCCAGTACTTC.